This T cell receptor (beta chain) appears in the sequencing data of a study of post-analysis software for immune sequencing data. General observations from the study: Elevated frequency relative to controls characterized several TRBV segments in patients, TRBV5-6, TRBV5-1 and TRBV20-1 among them.

Libraries were made from TCR beta cDNA, and they carried unique molecular identifiers. TCRdb re-analysed the PCR reads in MiXCR, keeping a single row per CDR3 protein. In the table there are approximately 350,000 distinct CDR3 sequences, around 33% of which are singletons. Note on this clonotype: Its specificity is unknown.

The CDR3 consists of 17 residues. Germline CDR1 SQVTM, CDR2 ANQGSEA. Deletions cut 3 bases from V and 2 bases from J, with 22 bases between. The sequence was collected from a girl under 18 with multiple sclerosis. The sequencing sample was made of blood. The J gene is TRBJ2-5, the V gene TRBV29-1; D might be TRBD1 or TRBD2, each matching 5 bases. As DNA, the CDR3 is TGCAGCGTTGACGGTTCGGGGCGGATCGGAGAGCAAGAGACCCAGTACTTC. Translation: CSVDGSGRIGEQETQYF.